The T cell receptor beta chain described here comes from a study of CD8 T cells in Susac syndrome. Study results and limitations: It was in TEMRA cells and active patients that Susac CD8+ clonal expansion peaked. Across the total CD8+ repertoires, more than 15 Susac-specific public clones were found. The CD8+ TEMRA repertoires yielded 5 or 6 such clones.

Points on this clonotype: Its antigen is still unknown. Germline and junction disagree at one end, which may indicate a read error.

Reverse transcription of roughly 0.45 to 1 ug RNA was carried out with random hexamers. immunoSEQ multiplex PCR amplified TCR beta CDR3 across 54 Vbeta, 13 Jbeta. TCRdb reprocessed the immunoSEQ multiplex PCR reads with MiXCR, giving one entry per CDR3 protein. The sample records fewer than 140,000 distinct CDR3 sequences, approximately 94% being singletons. There are 10 residues in the CDR3. Germline V gene data show CDR1 as SQVTM and CDR2 as ANQGSEA. The V call is TRBV29-1, the J call TRBJ1-1; no firm D call. The TCR was taken from a human donor with Susac syndrome. The sequenced material came from CD8+ T cells from PBMCs. This chain's CDR3 is CSVDNWPEAF. CDR3 nucleotides: TGCAGCGTTGACAACTGGCCTGAAGCTTTT.